One and the same sample provided the 5 T cell receptor beta chains below, sequenced in a study of T cell repertoires in cytomegalovirus infection. TCRdb recomputed calls from the reads with MiXCR, one row per CDR3 protein. This sample has 650,000 to 900,000 distinct CDR3 sequences; about 33% occur once, and the top ten carry around 12%. Their target antigens are unknown. The input for sequencing was cultured CD8+ T cells from PBMCs, taken from culture after CMV antigen stimulation. The source of these receptors is a human donor in good health (CMV status not recorded). Some clones in this sample may be carry-over from other donors' samples.

J is TRBJ1-1 and V is TRBV27; D unclear. Germline CDR1 MNHEY, CDR2 SMNVEV (reference sequence). V was pared by 6 bases and J by 4 bases, with 15 bases between. The CDR3 is 14 amino acids. CDR3 sequence reads: CASSRSTGGTEAFF. The CDR3 DNA reads as TGTGCCAGCAGCCGTTCCACTGGCGGCACTGAAGCTTTCTTT.

V gene TRBV4-1 combines with J gene TRBJ2-7; D is possibly TRBD1 (5 bases). Germline V CDR1 and CDR2: MGHRA, YSYEKL. CDR3 length: 15 amino acids. Trimming cost V 0 bases and J 6 bases, with 15 bases left between them. As DNA, the CDR3 is TGCGCCAGCAGCCAAGAAGGCAGGGTGTCTACCGAGCAGTACTTC. Translation: CASSQEGRVSTEQYF.

This clonotype was detected only a few times. The gene calls are TRBV6-6 and TRBJ1-4; 8 nucleotides line up with TRBD1. Germline loops: CDR1 MNHNY, CDR2 SVGAGI (reference sequence). CDR3 length: 15 residues. The V and J ends lost 8 bases and 5 bases, in that order; junction bases with no gene match: 10. The CDR3 loop is CASRGQGAENEKLFF. CDR3 coding DNA: TGTGCCAGCCGTGGGCAGGGGGCCGAAAATGAAAAACTGTTTTTT.

In its sample, this clonotype was seen many times. The chain recombines TRBV7-6 with TRBJ1-2; D is perhaps TRBD1 (5 bases). The CDR3 is made up of 14 amino acids. The germline CDR1 and CDR2 sequences are SGHVS and FNYEAQ. Trimming cost V 3 bases and J 6 bases, with 14 bases left between them. CDR3 coding DNA: TGTGCCAGCAGCTTTGGGGGTGAGATCGATGGCTACACCTTC. Translating it yields CASSFGGEIDGYTF.

This clonotype was seen a few times. This chain joins TRBV7-6 and TRBJ2-1, with a possible D match to TRBD2 (5 bases). The CDR3 is 13 residues long. Trimming stripped 5 bases from V and 9 bases from J, with 14 bases between. Per germline, CDR1 SGHVS and CDR2 FNYEAQ. DNA of the CDR3: TGTGCCAGCAGCGCACGACTGAGCGGTGAGCAGTTCTTC. Protein sequence: CASSARLSGEQFF.